This note documents a single T cell receptor (beta chain) sequence. The data are from a study of human thymus T cells. TCRdb's copy holds only in-frame clones and misses some; the assay was immunoSEQ multiplex PCR. The sample records 86,000 or so clones, 95% to 98% being singletons. In corrective heart surgery, resections were taken, and these provided the thymus tissue. The sequenced sample was thymus tissue. This TCR derives from a boy less than two years old with a congenital heart defect but otherwise immunologically healthy.

The CDR3 DNA reads as TGTGCCAGCAGCTTGGTTGTGCGATATGGCTACGAGCAGTACTTC. Protein sequence: CASSLVVRYGYEQYF. The rearrangement uses TRBV5-8 and TRBJ2-7; D is unclear. Per germline, CDR1 SGHTS and CDR2 YDEGEE. V lost 0 bases and J lost 3, with 13 bases in between. This CDR3 comprises 15 residues.